This entry lists 18 T cell receptor beta chains sequenced from one sample in a study of low-dose radiotherapy and immunotherapy resistance in tumors. Priming of first-strand cDNA relied on TRAV- and TRBV-specific primers (covering alpha and beta chains). Both a constant-region primer and a V-primer adapter served to amplify TCRs across roughly 20 PCR cycles. TCRdb reanalysed the reads using MiXCR and keeps one entry per CDR3 protein. The repertoire holds around 64,000 distinct CDR3 sequences, with about 26% as singletons. As for time point: before trial treatment. This sample comprised PBMCs, obtained before treatment. These receptor sequences come from a male donor with rectosigmoid adenocarcinoma.

For this clonotype: A read error may be the cause here, since a much bigger clone is one base away. The V and J genes are TRBV12-3 or TRBV12-4 and TRBJ2-2; D gene ambiguous. The CDR3 runs 12 residues. The CDR3: CARSFPSAELFF. For the CDR3, the DNA is TGTGCCAGGAGTTTTCCCTCCGCAGAGCTGTTTTTT.

With respect to this clonotype: This likely stems from a read error, as it lies one base from a far larger clone. The chain joins TRBV6-5 to TRBJ2-7; 11 nucleotides agree with TRBD2. The CDR3 is 16 residues long. Germline V CDR1 and CDR2: MNHEY, SVGAGI. Trimming removed 6 bases from V and 7 bases from J; junction bases left unmatched: 14. In DNA form, the CDR3 reads TGTGCCAGCAGAATTTTAGCGGGGGGGCCCTCCAATGAGCAGTACTTC. Translated: CASRILAGGPSNEQYF.

The chain has TRBV27 and TRBJ1-5, with D unresolved. The length of the CDR3 is 15 residues. In germline, CDR1 is MNHEY, CDR2 SMNVEV (reference sequence). Trimming cost V 0 bases and J 0 bases, with 6 bases left between them. The CDR3, as DNA: TGTGCCAGCAGTTTATCCACCATTAGCAATCAGCCCCAGCATTTT. Protein: CASSLSTISNQPQHF.

Only a few counts were recorded for this clonotype. This chain links TRBV24-1 with TRBJ2-7; possibly TRBD2 for D (7 bases). V dropped 3 bases and J dropped 3 bases, with 17 bases sitting between them. Germline V CDR1 and CDR2: KGHDR, SFDVKD. The CDR3 contains 16 residues. The CDR3 region has the DNA TGTGCCACCAGTGATACCCGCGGGGGCAGCGTCTACGAGCAGTACTTC. This gives the protein CATSDTRGGSVYEQYF.

This rearrangement joins TRBV12-3 or TRBV12-4 to TRBJ2-3, with TRBD1 as a possible D gene (6 bases). The CDR3 is 12 residues long. The V and J ends lost 5 bases and 11 bases respectively, with 14 bases between them. In nucleotides, the CDR3 is TGTGCCAGCAGTCAAAACAGGGAACGGCAGTATTTT. This codes for CASSQNRERQYF.

Many counts were recorded for this clonotype. This sequence joins TRBV20-1 and TRBJ2-1; 12 positions agree with TRBD2. CDR1 DFQATT and CDR2 SNEGSKA come from the germline V gene (reference sequence). This CDR3 spans 15 amino acids. V shed 3 bases and J 8 bases; nucleotides not matched to a gene: 8. Here the CDR3 reads CSARTSGSGGDEQFF. Written as DNA, the CDR3 is TGCAGTGCTAGGACTAGCGGGAGTGGGGGCGATGAGCAGTTCTTC.

This clonotype was found a few times. V is TRBV7-2 and J is TRBJ2-6; D is ambiguous. This CDR3 comprises 11 residues. The germline V gene encodes CDR1 SGHTA and CDR2 FQGNSA. Between the trimmed V and J ends, which lost 5 bases and 12 bases, there was a span of 8 bases. As DNA, the CDR3 is TGTGCCAGCAGCCCATTCCCCGTCCTGACTTTC. The encoded protein is CASSPFPVLTF. The full variable domain, in which reference TRBV7-2 and TRBJ2-6 provide the parts outside the CDR3, is GAGVSQSPSNKVTEKGKDVELRCDPISGHTALYWYRQSLGQGLEFLIYFQGNSAPDKSGLPSDRFSAERTGGSVSTLTIQRTQQEDSAVYLCASSPFPVLTFGAGSRLTVL.

Notes on this clonotype: With a far larger clone one base away, a read error is the likely cause. V gene TRBV24-1 combines with J gene TRBJ2-7, with 9 bases fitting TRBD2. V was pared by 1 base and J by 7 bases, with 7 bases of the junction left unmatched. The CDR3 is 15 amino acids. Germline-derived CDR1 and CDR2 are KGHDR and SFDVKD. The CDR3 sequence: CATSDFLAGINEQYF. The CDR3 DNA is TGTGCCACCAGTGATTTCCTAGCGGGAATCAATGAGCAGTACTTC.

CDR3 in DNA: TGTGCCAGTAGTGTCCAGGGACAGGCGCTCTCCTACGAGCAGTACTTC. This codes for CASSVQGQALSYEQYF. The rearrangement links TRBV19 to TRBJ2-7, with 8 nucleotides matching TRBD1. The CDR3 sequence is 16 residues long. Germline trimming cut 5 bases from V and 0 bases from J; bases unmatched to any gene: 9. Germline V gives CDR1 LNHDA, CDR2 SQIVND (reference sequence). Supplemented by reference TRBV19 and TRBJ2-7, the full variable domain reads DGGITQSPKYLFRKEGQNVTLSCEQNLNHDAMYWYRQDPGQGLRLIYYSQIVNDFQKGDIAEGYSVSREKKESFPLTVTSAQKNPTAFYLCASSVQGQALSYEQYFGPGTRLTVT.

Ten or more counts support this clonotype. The rearrangement uses TRBV29-1 and TRBJ2-3; TRBD1 agrees at 7 bases. The V gene's germline CDR1 is SQVTM and CDR2 ANQGSEA. Trimming removed 4 bases from V and 4 bases from J; junction bases left unmatched: 5. The CDR3 loop spans 13 amino acids. For the CDR3, the DNA is TGCAGCGTTGGTAAGGGGGCTGCAGATACGCAGTATTTT. Residues: CSVGKGAADTQYF.

This clonotype has ten or more counts. V and J are TRBV2 and TRBJ1-1, with a possible D match to TRBD1 (6 bases). V was shortened by 4 bases and J by 2 bases, with 17 bases between the two germline ends. Germline CDR1 is SNHLY and CDR2 is FYNNEI. The CDR3 consists of 16 residues. The CDR3 here is CASSVGQGYENTEAFF. Written as DNA, the CDR3 is TGTGCCAGCAGTGTTGGGCAGGGGTACGAAAACACTGAAGCTTTCTTT.

There are many counts of this clonotype. The chain carries TRBV2 and TRBJ2-4; D may be TRBD1 (5 bases). The germline CDR1 and CDR2 sequences are SNHLY and FYNNEI. The germline V and J ends were trimmed by 3 bases and 0 bases, with 12 bases remaining between them. The CDR3 loop spans 16 amino acids. The CDR3 is CASSDPRQLAKNIQYF. CDR3 nucleotides: TGTGCCAGCAGTGACCCCCGACAGCTAGCCAAAAACATTCAGTACTTC.

On this clonotype: A read error likely explains this, since a far larger clone differs by one base. The V call is TRBV28, the J call TRBJ2-7; 10 nucleotides align to TRBD2. From germline, CDR1 is MDHEN and CDR2 SYDVKM. The V gene end was trimmed by 8 bases and the J gene end by 7 bases; junction bases not matched to a gene: 11. The length of the CDR3 is 14 residues. CDR3 nucleotides: TGTGCCAGCCAATCTCCGGGACTAGCGAATGAGCAGTACTTC. Its protein is CASQSPGLANEQYF.

This clonotype was picked up many times. This chain links TRBV18 with TRBJ2-3, with 9 bases matching TRBD2. The germline gives CDR1 KGHSH, CDR2 LQKENI. Trimming took 1 base from V and 1 from J; bases not matched to a gene: 3. This CDR3 is 16 amino acids long. DNA of the CDR3: TGTGCCAGCTCACCACTAGCGGGAGTAGGCACAGATACGCAGTATTTT. Protein: CASSPLAGVGTDTQYF.

This clonotype was found many times. The chain joins TRBV6-2 or TRBV6-3 to TRBJ2-1; D is undetermined. V was trimmed by 2 bases and J by 0 bases, leaving 14 bases between them. The CDR3 loop spans 17 amino acids. CDR1 and CDR2 from the germline V gene are MNHEY and SVGEGT. The CDR3, as DNA: TGTGCCAGCAGTTACCCCCACGGCTCGAGCTCCTACAATGAGCAGTTCTTC. This codes for CASSYPHGSSSYNEQFF.

As concerns this clonotype: A far larger clone is off by one base, so a read error is likely. This rearrangement joins TRBV11-2 to TRBJ2-1, with TRBD2 as a possible D gene (5 bases). The CDR3 runs to 14 residues. CDR1 is SGHAT and CDR2 is FQNNGV in the germline V gene. The V and J ends lost 8 bases and 10 bases respectively, with 21 bases between them. The CDR3 sequence: CASRRGHSSYEQFF. CDR3 in DNA: TGTGCCAGCCGTAGAGGGCACTCATCCTACGAGCAGTTCTTC.

This clonotype has a count of ten or more. The chain links TRBV20-1 to TRBJ2-7; tentatively, D is TRBD1 (5 bases). Per germline, CDR1 DFQATT and CDR2 SNEGSKA (reference sequence). This CDR3 region has 13 residues. The V and J ends lost 5 bases and 5 bases respectively, with 16 bases between them. The CDR3 nucleotides read TGCAGTGCTCCTTGGGGCCTAGGGGACGAGCAGTACTTC. Its translation is CSAPWGLGDEQYF.

The rearrangement links TRBV12-3 or TRBV12-4 to TRBJ2-1; 9 nucleotides align to TRBD1. J lost 7 bases, V lost 8 bases, and 9 bases had no gene match. The CDR3 is 14 amino acids. Here the CDR3 reads CASLSWDRENEQFF. The CDR3 DNA sequence: TGTGCCAGCCTTTCCTGGGACAGGGAGAATGAGCAGTTCTTC.